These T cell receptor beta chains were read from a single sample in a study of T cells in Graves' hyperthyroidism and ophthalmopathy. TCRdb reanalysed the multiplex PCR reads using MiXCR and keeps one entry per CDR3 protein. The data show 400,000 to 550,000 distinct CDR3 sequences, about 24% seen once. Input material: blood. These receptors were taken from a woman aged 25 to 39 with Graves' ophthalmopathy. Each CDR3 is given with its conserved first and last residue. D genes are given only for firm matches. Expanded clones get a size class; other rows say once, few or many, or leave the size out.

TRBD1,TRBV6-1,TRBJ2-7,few,CASSGTGAREQYF,TGTGCCAGCAGCGGGACAGGGGCACGGGAGCAGTACTTC
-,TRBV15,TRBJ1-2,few,CATSSRTVSRGYTF,TGTGCCACCAGCTCCCGGACAGTATCTAGGGGCTACACCTTC
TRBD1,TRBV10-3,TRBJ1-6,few,CAISEVTGGDSPLHF,TGTGCCATCAGTGAGGTTACAGGGGGAGATTCACCCCTCCACTTT
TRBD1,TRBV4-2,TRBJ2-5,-,CASSFPGQGETQYF,TGTGCCAGCAGCTTCCCGGGACAGGGGGAGACCCAGTACTTC
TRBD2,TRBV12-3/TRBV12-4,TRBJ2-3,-,CASSLALGLPTDTQYF,TGTGCCAGCAGTTTAGCGCTGGGACTACCCACAGATACGCAGTATTTT
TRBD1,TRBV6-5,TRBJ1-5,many,CAVEGQGAAQPQHF,TGTGCTGTTGAAGGCCAGGGGGCAGCTCAGCCCCAGCATTTT
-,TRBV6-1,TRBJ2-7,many,CASSVPGDGSYEQYF,TGTGCCAGCAGTGTTCCGGGGGACGGCTCCTACGAGCAGTACTTC
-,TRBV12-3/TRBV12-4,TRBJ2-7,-,CASSQFNGYEQYF,TGCGCCAGCAGCCAATTTAACGGCTACGAGCAGTACTTC
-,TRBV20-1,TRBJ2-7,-,CSAKRQAPYEQYF,TGCAGTGCGAAACGTCAGGCACCCTACGAGCAGTACTTC
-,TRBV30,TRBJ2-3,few,CAWRDSQDTQYF,TGTGCCTGGAGGGACTCCCAAGATACGCAGTATTTT
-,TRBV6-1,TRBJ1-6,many,CATKKGRTNNSPLHF,TGTGCCACCAAGAAGGGTCGGACAAATAATTCACCCCTCCACTTT
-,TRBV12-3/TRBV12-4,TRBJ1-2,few,CASSPDNRRGYTF,TGTGCCAGCAGTCCGGACAATAGACGTGGCTACACCTTC
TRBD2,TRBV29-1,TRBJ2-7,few,CSVVSGGSEQYF,TGCAGCGTTGTTAGCGGGGGGTCCGAGCAGTACTTC
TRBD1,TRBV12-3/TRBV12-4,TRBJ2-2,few,CASSPPTGDTGELFF,TGTGCCAGCAGTCCACCAACAGGGGACACCGGGGAGCTGTTTTTT
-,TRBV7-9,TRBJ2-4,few,CASSLGAVKNIQYF,TGTGCCAGCAGCTTAGGTGCGGTTAAGAACATTCAGTACTTC
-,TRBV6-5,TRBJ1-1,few,CASTSRGVTEAFF,TGTGCCAGCACCTCCAGGGGTGTGACTGAAGCTTTCTTT
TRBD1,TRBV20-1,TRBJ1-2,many,CSARDYETGEHGYAF,TGCAGTGCTAGAGATTATGAGACAGGGGAACATGGCTACGCCTTC
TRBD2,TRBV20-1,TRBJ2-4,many,CSARLGLGTIQYF,TGCAGTGCTAGACTGGGACTAGGAACCATTCAGTACTTC
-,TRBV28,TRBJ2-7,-,CASTRPFPYEQYF,TGTGCCAGCACCCGTCCCTTCCCCTACGAGCAGTACTTC
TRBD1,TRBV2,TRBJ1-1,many,CASTPGQGAREAFF,TGTGCCAGCACCCCGGGACAGGGGGCGCGGGAAGCTTTCTTT
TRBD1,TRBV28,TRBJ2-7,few,CASSSPDRGHEQYF,TGTGCCAGCAGTTCCCCGGACAGGGGCCACGAGCAGTACTTC
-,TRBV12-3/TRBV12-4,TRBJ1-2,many,CASSYWRGFHYGYTF,TGTGCCAGCAGCTATTGGCGGGGTTTTCACTATGGCTACACCTTC
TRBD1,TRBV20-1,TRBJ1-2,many,CSARGGQEGFFGYTF,TGCAGTGCTAGAGGAGGACAGGAGGGGTTTTTTGGCTACACCTTC
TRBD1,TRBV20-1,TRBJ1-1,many,CSVPGTGSTEAFF,TGCAGTGTCCCCGGGACAGGGAGCACTGAAGCTTTCTTT
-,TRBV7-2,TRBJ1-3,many,CASSPPPQDGNTIYF,TGTGCCAGCAGCCCCCCCCCGCAGGACGGAAACACCATATATTTT
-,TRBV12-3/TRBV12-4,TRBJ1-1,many,CASSPQGSTEAFF,TGTGCCAGCAGTCCTCAGGGTAGCACTGAAGCTTTCTTT
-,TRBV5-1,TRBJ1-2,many,CASSLLPAENYGYTF,TGCGCCAGCAGCTTGCTACCGGCGGAAAACTATGGCTACACCTTC
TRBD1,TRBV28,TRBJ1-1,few,CASRQPGQGPTEAFF,TGTGCCAGCAGACAACCGGGACAGGGCCCCACTGAAGCTTTCTTT
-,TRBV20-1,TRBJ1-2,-,CSATQGAGGYTF,TGCAGTGCAACACAGGGTGCTGGGGGCTACACCTTC
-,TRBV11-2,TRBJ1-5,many,CASSEDGNSNQPQHF,TGTGCCAGCAGCGAGGACGGAAATAGCAATCAGCCCCAGCATTTT
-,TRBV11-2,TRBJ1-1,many,CASSLDPTAPRTEAFF,TGTGCCAGCAGCTTAGATCCGACAGCCCCGAGGACTGAAGCTTTCTTT
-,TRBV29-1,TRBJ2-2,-,CSVDSRGTGELFF,TGCAGCGTTGACTCCCGCGGCACCGGGGAGCTGTTTTTT
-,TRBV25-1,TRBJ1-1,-,CASSATRPPGMATEAFF,TGTGCCAGCAGTGCCACCAGGCCACCAGGGATGGCCACTGAAGCTTTCTTT
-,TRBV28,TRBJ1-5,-,CASSFQSSNQPQHF,TGTGCCAGCAGCTTTCAGTCGAGCAATCAGCCCCAGCATTTT
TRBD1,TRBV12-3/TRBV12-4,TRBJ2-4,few,CASSRDSINIKYF,TGTGCCAGCAGTCGGGACAGTATAAACATTAAGTACTTC
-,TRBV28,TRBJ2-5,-,CASSLWGLTGETQYF,TGTGCCAGCAGTTTATGGGGCTTGACTGGGGAGACCCAGTACTTC
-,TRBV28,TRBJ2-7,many,CASSVTGTATREQYF,TGTGCCAGCAGTGTCACCGGGACTGCGACCCGCGAGCAGTACTTC
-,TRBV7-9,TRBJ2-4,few,CVSSLLSIKYF,TGTGTCAGCAGCCTCCTGTCCATTAAGTACTTC
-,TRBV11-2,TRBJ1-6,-,CASSLGHISYNSPLHF,TGTGCCAGCAGCTTGGGACACATCTCCTATAATTCACCCCTCCACTTT
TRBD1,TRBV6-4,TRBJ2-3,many,CASSETGGTDTQYF,TGTGCCAGCAGTGAGACAGGGGGCACAGATACGCAGTATTTT
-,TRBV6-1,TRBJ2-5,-,CASTKSGPGGETQYF,TGTGCCAGCACCAAAAGCGGGCCAGGAGGAGAGACCCAGTACTTC
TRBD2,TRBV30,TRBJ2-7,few,CAWSASGGAYEQYF,TGTGCCTGGAGTGCTAGCGGGGGGGCCTACGAGCAGTACTTC
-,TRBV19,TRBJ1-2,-,CASTTQVAGGGYTF,TGTGCCAGTACCACTCAAGTCGCCGGCGGGGGCTACACCTTC
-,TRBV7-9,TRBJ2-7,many,CASSSGRVSSYEQYF,TGTGCCAGCAGTTCGGGTCGGGTGAGCTCCTACGAGCAGTACTTC
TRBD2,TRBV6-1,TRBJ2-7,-,CASSTSGGRYEQYF,TGTGCCAGCAGCACTAGCGGGGGGAGGTACGAGCAGTACTTC
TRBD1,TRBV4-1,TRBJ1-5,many,CASSQEQGSNQPQHF,TGCGCCAGCAGCCAAGAACAGGGGAGCAATCAGCCCCAGCATTTT
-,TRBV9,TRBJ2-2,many,CASSVRVTTGELFF,TGTGCCAGCAGCGTTCGCGTTACCACCGGGGAGCTGTTTTTT
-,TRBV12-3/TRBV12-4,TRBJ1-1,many,CASSIDTIWQAFF,TGTGCCAGCAGCATTGACACAATCTGGCAAGCTTTCTTT